These T cell receptor beta chains were read from a single sample in a study of control samples from healthy donors and cancer patients. Repertoires were generated with immunoSEQ multiplex PCR, while TCRdb's copy carries only in-frame clones and drops some. The sample lists roughly 20,000 clones; approximately 80% were seen once. Input material: PBMCs. These receptors all come from a man in his sixties with head and neck cancer. Each CDR3 is given without its conserved first and last residue.

TRBV21-1,ASSDTGGGELF
TRBV7-9,ASSRVGRNTEAF
TRBV7-2,ASSPVGQGDYEQY
TRBV18,ASSTPGLAGGSYNEQF
TRBV10-3,AISGTGEGGAIIYEQY
TRBV7-8,ASSLRQGESPLH
TRBV2,ASKTVNEQF
TRBV4-1,ASSQDTSGRPNEQF
TRBV6-7,ASSSASGVSYNEQF
TRBV27,ASSLDRVPEKLF